The rows below give T cell receptor beta chains drawn from one sample of a study of monozygotic twins with inflammatory bowel disease. TCRdb reprocessed the 5' RACE reads; each CDR3 protein has one entry and no DNA is given. The table for this sample gives under 150,000 distinct CDR3 sequences. The material sequenced was blood. All receptors derive from a human donor with ulcerative colitis or Crohn's disease, or a healthy co-twin of an affected twin (not recorded which). Each CDR3 is given with its conserved first and last residue.

>TRBV4-3|TRBJ2-3
CASSQCILLAGGPSKAQYF
>TRBV28|TRBJ1-2
CASSAYRGQDYDYGYTF
>TRBV20-1|TRBJ1-2
CSASKTGGGYGYTF
>TRBV7-3|TRBJ2-3
CASSLSLVAGGSAFTSTDTQYF
>TRBV20-1|TRBJ2-7
CSARDPWTAYEQYF
>TRBV5-4|TRBJ2-1
CASSKTGGEQFF
>TRBV27|TRBJ2-5
CASSSARLLQQETQYF
>TRBV5-5|TRBJ2-5
CASSLWIEETQYF
>TRBV10-3|TRBJ1-1
CAISGGLNTEAFF
>TRBV4-3|TRBJ2-7
CASSQERTALYEQYF
>TRBV19|TRBJ2-7
CASSKAWTGSSYEQYF
>TRBV5-1|TRBJ2-7
CASSLVTIRVVGEQYF
>TRBV5-5|TRBJ2-1
CASSLNDGEQFF
>TRBV19|TRBJ2-7
CASSMDSNYEQYF
>TRBV2|TRBJ1-1
CASSELGGFAFF
>TRBV5-6|TRBJ2-1
CASSFDTGNEQFF
>TRBV30|TRBJ2-5
CAWSKGLAGAYQETQYF